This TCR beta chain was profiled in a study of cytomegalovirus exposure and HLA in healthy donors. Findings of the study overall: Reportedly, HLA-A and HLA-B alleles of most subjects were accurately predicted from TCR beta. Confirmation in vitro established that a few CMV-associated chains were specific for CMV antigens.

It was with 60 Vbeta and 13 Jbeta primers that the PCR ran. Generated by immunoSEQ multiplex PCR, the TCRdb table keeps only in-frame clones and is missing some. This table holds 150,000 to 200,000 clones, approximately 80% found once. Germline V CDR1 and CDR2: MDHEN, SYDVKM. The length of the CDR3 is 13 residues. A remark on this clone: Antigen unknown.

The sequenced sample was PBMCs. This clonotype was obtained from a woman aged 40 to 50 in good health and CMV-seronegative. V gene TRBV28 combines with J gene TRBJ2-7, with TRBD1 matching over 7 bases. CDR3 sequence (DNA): TGTGCCAACCCTCCACAGGGGCCTTACGGGCAGTACGTC. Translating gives CANPPQGPYGQYV.